One sample yielded the 16 T cell receptor beta chains listed below, sequenced in a study of technical replicates of blood from several donors. Data came from immunoSEQ multiplex PCR; TCRdb stores just in-frame clones and leaves some out. The sample holds about 75,000 clones, approximately 97% seen once. The sample was T cells isolated from PBMCs. All receptors derive from a human donor in good health.

V and J are TRBV29-1 and TRBJ1-1; 9 bases are shared with TRBD1. The length of the CDR3 is 13 residues. V gave up 5 bases and J gave up 3 bases; unmatched junction bases: 4. The germline V gene encodes CDR1 SQVTM and CDR2 ANQGSEA. The CDR3 spells CSVKGQGDTEAFF. For the CDR3, the DNA is TGCAGCGTTAAGGGACAGGGTGACACTGAAGCTTTCTTT.

The V and J genes are TRBV30 and TRBJ1-1, with D perhaps TRBD1 (5 bases). The CDR3 is 15 residues long. Per the germline V gene, CDR1 is GTSNPN and CDR2 is SVGIG (reference sequence). Between the trimmed V and J ends, which lost 4 bases and 5 bases, there was a span of 20 bases. The CDR3 protein is CAWNTMDTGLTEAFF. DNA for the CDR3: TGTGCCTGGAACACGATGGACACCGGGTTGACTGAAGCTTTCTTT.

The chain joins TRBV6-5 to TRBJ2-3, with 9 bases lining up with TRBD2. This CDR3 region has 14 residues. Looked up from germline, CDR1 is MNHEY and CDR2 is SVGAGI. V was clipped by 6 bases and J by 9 bases; unmatched bases: 10. The CDR3 nucleotides are TGTGCCAGCAGGCTAGCGGGAATTCAAGCCACGCAGTATTTT. Residues: CASRLAGIQATQYF.

This chain links TRBV5-1 with TRBJ2-5; D possibly corresponds to TRBD2 (6 bases). The germline CDR1 and CDR2 sequences are SGHRS and YFSETQ. This CDR3 is 17 amino acids long. Trimming removed 4 bases at V and 5 bases at J, with 24 bases between. CDR3 protein: CASSRWGSGQEGETQYF. The CDR3 coding sequence is TGCGCCAGCAGCAGGTGGGGTAGCGGTCAGGAAGGGGAGACCCAGTACTTC.

The chain recombines TRBV2 with TRBJ1-1; the D gene is possibly TRBD1 (5 bases). This CDR3 region has 11 residues. The V gene's germline CDR1 is SNHLY and CDR2 FYNNEI. Between the trimmed V and J ends, which lost 5 bases and 8 bases, there was a span of 9 bases. For the CDR3, the DNA is TGTGCCAGCAGTCCCAGGGAAGAAGCTTTCTTT. Encoded protein: CASSPREEAFF.

The chain couples TRBV11-2 to TRBJ2-1; no clear D. The CDR3 extends over 14 amino acids. Germline V gene data show CDR1 as SGHAT and CDR2 as FQNNGV. Trimming shortened V by 2 bases and J by 4 bases, and 9 bases separated the two germline ends. Here the CDR3 reads CASSLMRMYNEQFF. In DNA form, the CDR3 reads TGTGCCAGCAGCTTAATGCGGATGTACAATGAGCAGTTCTTC.

The V and J genes are TRBV11-3 and TRBJ2-2; 11 bases match TRBD2. V shed 5 bases, J shed 7 bases, and the junction held 9 bases outside the gene matches. The CDR3 is 16 amino acids. CDR1 is SGHNT and CDR2 is YENEEA in the germline V gene. In nucleotides, the CDR3 is TGTGCCAGCAGCCTCACTAGCGGGAGTGTCGGCGGGGAGCTGTTTTTT. It encodes CASSLTSGSVGGELFF.

This clone occurred once. The chain carries TRBV7-2 and TRBJ1-1; D unclear. Trimming took 5 bases from V and 0 from J, leaving 16 bases between them. Germline V gene data show CDR1 as SGHTA and CDR2 as FQGNSA. The CDR3 contains 16 residues. The chain's CDR3 is CASSQGPRAMNTEAFF. The CDR3 DNA follows: TGTGCCAGCAGCCAAGGCCCGCGGGCCATGAACACTGAAGCTTTCTTT.

This clone was seen only once. This chain connects TRBV7-3 to TRBJ2-1; D is unclear. The CDR3 totals 14 residues. Trimming pared 0 bases from V and 6 bases from J, leaving 9 bases between. CDR1 and CDR2 (germline): SGHTA, FQGTGA. CDR3 residues: CASSLTGVTNEQFF. The CDR3 region has the DNA TGTGCCAGCAGCTTAACAGGAGTCACCAATGAGCAGTTCTTC. The full variable domain, completed using reference TRBV7-3 and TRBJ2-1, is GAGVSQTPSNKVTEKGKYVELRCDPISGHTALYWYRQSLGQGPEFLIYFQGTGAADDSGLPNDRFFAVRPEGSVSTLKIQRTERGDSAVYLCASSLTGVTNEQFFGPGTRLTVL.

The rearrangement joins TRBV6-5 to TRBJ2-5; D gene ambiguous. Trimming took 0 bases from V and 1 from J, leaving 6 bases between them. Germline values: CDR1 MNHEY, CDR2 SVGAGI. CDR3 length: 14 amino acids. CDR3 nucleotide sequence: TGTGCCAGCAGTTACTCAGTCAGCCAAGAGACCCAGTACTTC. This encodes CASSYSVSQETQYF.

V is TRBV10-3 and J is TRBJ2-5, with 10 positions matching TRBD2. CDR1 is ENHRY and CDR2 is SYGVKD in the germline V gene. This CDR3 has 19 amino acids. V lost 3 bases, J lost 1 base, and 14 bases stayed unmatched. In DNA form, the CDR3 reads TGTGCCATCAGTGAATCCGGACTAGCGGACGGCCCTTTCCAAGAGACCCAGTACTTC. The encoded protein is CAISESGLADGPFQETQYF.

V usage is TRBV5-1 and J usage is TRBJ1-2, with a possible D match to TRBD1 (5 bases). Germline V gene data show CDR1 as SGHRS and CDR2 as YFSETQ. Trimming stripped 4 bases from V and 6 bases from J, with 13 bases between. CDR3 length: 13 residues. CDR3 DNA: TGCGCCAGCAGCATAACGGGGGTGCATGGCTACACCTTC. Translated: CASSITGVHGYTF. Full variable domain (remainder filled in from reference TRBV5-1 and TRBJ1-2): KAGVTQTPRYLIKTRGQQVTLSCSPISGHRSVSWYQQTPGQGLQFLFEYFSETQRNKGNFPGRFSGRQFSNSRSEMNVSTLELGDSALYLCASSITGVHGYTFGSGTRLTVV.

The CDR3 DNA reads as TGCGCCAGCAGCTTGGGGATTTTAGCGGAGGTCCATGAGCAGTTCTTC. Its protein is CASSLGILAEVHEQFF. V is TRBV5-1 and J is TRBJ2-1, with D possibly TRBD2 on 6 matching bases. The germline V gene has CDR1 SGHRS and CDR2 YFSETQ. The CDR3 covers 16 residues. V gave up 0 bases and J gave up 8 bases, with 18 bases separating them. The full variable domain, with the rest looked up from reference TRBV5-1 and TRBJ2-1, is KAGVTQTPRYLIKTRGQQVTLSCSPISGHRSVSWYQQTPGQGLQFLFEYFSETQRNKGNFPGRFSGRQFSNSRSEMNVSTLELGDSALYLCASSLGILAEVHEQFFGPGTRLTVL.

V is TRBV5-1 and J is TRBJ2-5, with TRBD1 as a possible D gene (7 bases). This CDR3 is built from 15 residues. CDR1 and CDR2 from the germline V gene are SGHRS and YFSETQ. V was shortened by 7 bases and J by 2 bases, with 18 bases between the two germline ends. CDR3 sequence reads: CASLPGGTDQETQYF. In DNA, the CDR3 is TGCGCCAGCCTTCCTGGGGGGACAGATCAAGAGACCCAGTACTTC.

The chain recombines TRBV2 with TRBJ1-1, with D perhaps matching TRBD1 (6 bases). CDR1 is SNHLY and CDR2 is FYNNEI in the germline V gene. Trimming left V 7 bases short and J 7 bases short, with 16 bases between. The CDR3 has 13 residues. This chain's CDR3 is CASTGTGPGEAFF. DNA of the CDR3: TGTGCCAGCACCGGAACAGGGCCGGGTGAAGCTTTCTTT. The full variable domain, rest sourced from reference TRBV2 and TRBJ1-1, is EPEVTQTPSHQVTQMGQEVILRCVPISNHLYFYWYRQILGQKVEFLVSFYNNEISEKSEIFDDQFSVERPDGSNFTLKIRSTKLEDSAMYFCASTGTGPGEAFFGQGTRLTVV.

In its sample, this clone was seen once. This sequence joins TRBV7-8 and TRBJ1-1, with D unclear. The CDR3 runs to 17 residues. The V and J ends lost 0 bases and 0 bases respectively, with 14 bases between them. CDR1 is SGHVS, CDR2 FQNEAQ, per germline. Here the CDR3 reads CASSLAISHTLNTEAFF. The DNA of the CDR3 is TGTGCCAGCAGCTTAGCCATTTCCCATACATTGAACACTGAAGCTTTCTTT.